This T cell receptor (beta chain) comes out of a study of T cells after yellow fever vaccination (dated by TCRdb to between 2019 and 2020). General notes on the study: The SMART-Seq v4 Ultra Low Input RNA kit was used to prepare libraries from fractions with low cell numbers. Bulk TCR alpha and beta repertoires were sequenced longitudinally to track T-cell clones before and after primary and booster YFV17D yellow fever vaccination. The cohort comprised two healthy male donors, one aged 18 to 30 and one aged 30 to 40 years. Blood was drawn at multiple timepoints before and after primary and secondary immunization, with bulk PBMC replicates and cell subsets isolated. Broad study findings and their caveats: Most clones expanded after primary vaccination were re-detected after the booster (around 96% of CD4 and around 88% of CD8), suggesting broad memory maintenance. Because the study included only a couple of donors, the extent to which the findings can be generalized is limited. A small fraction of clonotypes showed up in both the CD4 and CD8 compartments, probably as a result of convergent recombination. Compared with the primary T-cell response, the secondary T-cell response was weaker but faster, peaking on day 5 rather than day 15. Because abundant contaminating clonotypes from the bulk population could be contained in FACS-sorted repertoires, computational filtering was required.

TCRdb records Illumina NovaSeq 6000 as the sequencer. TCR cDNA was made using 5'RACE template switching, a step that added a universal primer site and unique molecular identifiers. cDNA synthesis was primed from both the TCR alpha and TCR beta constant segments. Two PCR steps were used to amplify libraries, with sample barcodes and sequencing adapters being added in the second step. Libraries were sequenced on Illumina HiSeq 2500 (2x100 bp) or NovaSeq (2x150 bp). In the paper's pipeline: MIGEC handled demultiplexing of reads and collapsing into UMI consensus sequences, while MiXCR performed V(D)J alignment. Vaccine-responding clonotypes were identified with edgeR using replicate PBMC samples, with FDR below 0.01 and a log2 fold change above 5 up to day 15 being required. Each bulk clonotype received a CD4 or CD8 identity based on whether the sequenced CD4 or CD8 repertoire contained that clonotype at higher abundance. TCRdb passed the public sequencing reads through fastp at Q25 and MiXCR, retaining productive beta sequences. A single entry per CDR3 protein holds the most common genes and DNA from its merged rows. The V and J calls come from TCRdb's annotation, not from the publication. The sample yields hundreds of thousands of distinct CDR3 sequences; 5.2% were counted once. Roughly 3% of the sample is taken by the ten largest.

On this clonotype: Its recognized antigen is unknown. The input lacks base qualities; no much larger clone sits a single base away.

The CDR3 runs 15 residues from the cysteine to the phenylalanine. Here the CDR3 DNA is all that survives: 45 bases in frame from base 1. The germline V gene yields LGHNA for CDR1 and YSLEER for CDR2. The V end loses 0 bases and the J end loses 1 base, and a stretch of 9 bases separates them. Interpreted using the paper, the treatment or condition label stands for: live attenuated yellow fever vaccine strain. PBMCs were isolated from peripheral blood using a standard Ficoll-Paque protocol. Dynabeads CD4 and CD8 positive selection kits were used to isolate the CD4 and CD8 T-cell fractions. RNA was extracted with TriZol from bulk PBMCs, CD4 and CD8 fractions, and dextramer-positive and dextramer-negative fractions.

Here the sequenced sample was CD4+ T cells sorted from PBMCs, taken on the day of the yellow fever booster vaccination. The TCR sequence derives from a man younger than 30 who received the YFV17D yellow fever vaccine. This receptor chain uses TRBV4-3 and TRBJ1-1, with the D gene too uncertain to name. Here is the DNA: TGCGCCAGCAGCCAAGACCCCGGGAGGAACACTGAAGCTTTCTTT. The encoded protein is CASSQDPGRNTEAFF.